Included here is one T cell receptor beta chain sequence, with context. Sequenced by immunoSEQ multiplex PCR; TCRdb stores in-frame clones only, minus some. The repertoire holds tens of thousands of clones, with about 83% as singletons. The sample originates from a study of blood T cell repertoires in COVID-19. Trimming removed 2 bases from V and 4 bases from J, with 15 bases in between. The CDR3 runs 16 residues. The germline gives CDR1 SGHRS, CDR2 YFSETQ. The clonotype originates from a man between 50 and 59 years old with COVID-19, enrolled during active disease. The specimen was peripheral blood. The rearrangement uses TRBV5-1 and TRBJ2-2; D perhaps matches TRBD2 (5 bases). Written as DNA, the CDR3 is TGCGCCAGCAGCTTCTCTAGGCTGGCGGGCACCGGGGAGCTGTTTTTT. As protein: CASSFSRLAGTGELFF. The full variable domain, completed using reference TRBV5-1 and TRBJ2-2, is KAGVTQTPRYLIKTRGQQVTLSCSPISGHRSVSWYQQTPGQGLQFLFEYFSETQRNKGNFPGRFSGRQFSNSRSEMNVSTLELGDSALYLCASSFSRLAGTGELFFGEGSRLTVL.